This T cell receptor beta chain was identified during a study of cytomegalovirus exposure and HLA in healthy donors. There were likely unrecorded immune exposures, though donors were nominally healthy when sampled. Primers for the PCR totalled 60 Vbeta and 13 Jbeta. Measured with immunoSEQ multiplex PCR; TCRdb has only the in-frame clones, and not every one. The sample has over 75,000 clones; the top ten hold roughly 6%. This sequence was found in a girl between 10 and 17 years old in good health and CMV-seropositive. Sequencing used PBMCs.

CDR3 coding DNA: TGTGCCAGCAGCCTAACTAGCGGGGGGGGAGGTGAGCAGTTCTTC. It codes for CASSLTSGGGGEQFF. The rearrangement links TRBV9 to TRBJ2-1; 13 nucleotides match TRBD2. This CDR3 is 15 amino acids long. In germline, CDR1 is SGDLS, CDR2 YYNGEE. After removal of 4 bases from V and 9 bases from J, the junction contained 7 bases not matched to a gene.